The TCR beta chain described here comes from a study of cytomegalovirus exposure and HLA in healthy donors (dated by TCRdb to the late 2010s). About the investigation overall: According to an earlier analysis of around 600 of the donors, some 180 million T cells yielded some 110 million unique TCR beta sequences and 276 Gb of sequence data. Roughly 300 gigabases of sequencing data and around 85 million unique TCR sequences made up an early release that covered 500 to 650 HLA-typed donors. Of the 300 to 450 genotyped donors, 80% to 90% were placed in the genetic ancestry cluster associated with self-reported Caucasian donors. The aim of the study was to test whether cataloging public T cell receptors could identify signatures of past pathogen exposure. Using immunosequencing, the study profiled T cell repertoires from 640 or so subjects and related those repertoires to cytomegalovirus serostatus. A separate validation cohort of roughly 110 different subjects was used in addition to the 666-subject first cohort. High-throughput TCR immunosequencing, statistical association of individual TCRs with disease status, and machine learning were combined to predict cytomegalovirus infection status. To study patterns of TCR occurrence, a later analysis re-analyzed previously published TCR beta repertoires from around 670 donors and added high-resolution HLA genotyping. Rather than using new phenotypic data, the later analysis identified candidate immune exposures from TCR beta sequences and from how often those sequences occurred across donors. In an earlier analysis of a few hundred of the donors, high-throughput TCR beta sequencing was used to judge whether each TCR beta V gene segment behaved as functional or pseudogenic. Donor age, sex, ethnicity and CMV serostatus were compiled together with the repertoire data. A later genetic analysis took genome-wide SNP genotypes for about three fifths of the roughly 670 donors and used that subset as a discovery cohort. All discovery cohort repertoires had been generated using a single sequencing platform. Class I and class II HLA loci were covered by the typing at four-digit resolution. Typing coverage varied by locus: roughly 620-630 donors for A, B, C, DRB1 and DQB1; approximately 500 for DQA1; 600 to 610 for DPA1; 450 to 480 for DPB1. About 5 DR-DQ haplotypes were handled as single units for association and clustering, since linkage in the cohort was strong. Among about 390 genotyped donors of the cohort, an average of approximately 230,000 unique TCR beta nucleotide sequences were sequenced per donor, about a sixth of them non-productive.

Broad study findings and their caveats: Because HLA typing was unavailable for some donors at each locus, only the typed subset was used in association tests. The only immune exposure information available for the cohort was CMV serostatus. An association between a missense DCLRE1C variant and V-gene and J-gene trimming of TCR beta chains was found in a later genetic analysis and replicated in an independent cohort. In an earlier analysis of some 500 of the donors, most TCR beta V segments were observed in productive rearrangements about 90% or about 30% of the time, broadly matching IMGT annotations. A later analysis reported that several top co-occurrence clusters appeared linked to parvovirus B19, influenza, CMV and Epstein-Barr virus. A further reported finding was that TCR beta sequences accurately predicted the HLA-A and HLA-B alleles for most subjects in the first cohort. A cluster of highly shared sequence variants was judged likely to represent a technical artifact of the sequencing pipeline. In the study, around 160 TCR beta chains were listed as associated with cytomegalovirus. A later analysis found that TCR association rates varied across HLA loci, with DRB1 alleles showing the most associated TCRs and HLA-C alleles the fewest. Sequencing depth was assumed to be roughly uniform across donors in the presence/absence analyses, though that assumption may not hold. A few of the identified cytomegalovirus-associated TCR beta chains were confirmed in vitro to be specific for cytomegalovirus antigens. Strong co-occurrence of HLA alleles, especially DR and DQ, made assigning TCR associations to individual alleles difficult. In a later genetic analysis, fewer N-insertions in productive TCRs were reported among donors in an Asian-associated ancestry cluster than the roughly 700-donor mean. Most TCR sequences were seen in very few donors, while some public TCRs were found in many individuals. Cytomegalovirus status was reported to be diagnosed by the classifier with high specificity and sensitivity in both the original and validation cohorts. In a later analysis, most CMV-associated TCR beta chains were found to appear HLA-restricted, with HLA associations seemingly driven largely by CMV exposure. In this cohort, only TCR beta chains were sequenced, and detectable features were limited by the absence of alpha or paired-chain data. The authors suggested that the approach could potentially be generalized to other disease states and immunological phenotypes. Compared with equally common non-associated chains, HLA-associated TCR beta chains in a later analysis were more clonally expanded and had lower generation probabilities. Because counts were too low, more than 15 rarely observed V segments, including chromosome 9 orphons, were left out of the earlier analysis of 587 of the donors. In a later analysis, some 18,000 TCR beta sequences were associated with specific HLA alleles at a false discovery rate of 0.05. Correlated functional status among segregating V segments might be attributable to linkage disequilibrium, but an unknown experimental factor could not be ruled out. Some IMGT-functional V segments, including TRBV6-2 and TRBV6-3, could not be told apart with the 87-base-pair reads, so those segments were excluded.

In total, just over 650 healthy bone marrow donors made up the cohort. Cohort members were all nominally healthy when sampled, although unrecorded immune exposures were likely present. The donor tested CMV seronegative and was one of the 352 seronegative cohort members. Each donor provided a peripheral blood sample, and peripheral blood mononuclear cells were used for TCR beta sequencing. Genomic DNA extraction from the blood cell samples was performed with the Qiagen DNeasy Blood Extraction Kit. The germline V gene provides CDR1 MDHEN and CDR2 SYDVKM. The CDR3 contains 15 residues, cysteine and phenylalanine counted. Just the 45-base CDR3 DNA is kept, in frame starting at base 1. Turning to this clone: The clone's antigen remains unknown. Mismatch with germline at one junction end may stem from a read error.

The method was the immunoSEQ multiplex PCR assay. For the multiplex PCR, a mixture combining 60 forward primers for TCR Vbeta segments and 13 reverse primers for TCR Jbeta segments was used. A multiplex PCR assay on genomic DNA amplified the CDR3 region of rearranged TCR beta genes. The Illumina HiSeq System was used to sequence the amplified TCR beta libraries as 87-base-pair reads. Per the source publication's procedure: In a later analysis, tens of millions of unique TCR beta chains were counted across the 500 to 850 repertoires, and approximately 9.9 million of these chains were shared by at least two donors. To remove PCR and sequencing errors, raw reads were error-corrected and collapsed into unique sequences using a nearest-neighbor algorithm that merged closely related sequences. V, D and J gene segments were assigned by aligning CDR3 sequences to IMGT reference sequences. For a sequence to be retained, a match of at least six nucleotides was required to both a V gene segment and a J gene segment. Rearrangements were called productive when the CDR3 lacked stop codons and stayed in frame with V and J; all others were non-productive. Following IMGT convention, CDR3 was defined as the stretch from the second conserved V-encoded cysteine to the conserved J-encoded phenylalanine. The earlier analysis of fewer than 750 of the donors excluded sequences that lacked an unambiguous match to a single V gene segment. In an earlier analysis of 587 of the donors, V segments were called functional above 56.7% productive rearrangements and were called segregating when the between-donor standard deviation exceeded 5%. A statistical classification framework was built for diagnosing cytomegalovirus status from the catalog of TCR beta chain sequences. A later analysis assigned V and J genes by comparing TCR nucleotide sequences with IMGT/GENE-DB human TR gene sequences. The TCRdist pipeline was used in a later analysis to assign CDR3 sequences and most-parsimonious VDJ recombination scenarios. In a later analysis, every TCR beta chain was defined by the combination of its CDR3 amino acid sequence and its V-gene family, and reads without a unique V-gene family were dropped. In a later analysis, around 650 highly shared, low-generation-probability nucleotide sequences were removed to address suspected cross-contamination and a sequencing artifact. A later analysis calculated a clonal expansion index for each public chain from normalized within-repertoire ranks of inferred template counts. A later analysis computed generation probabilities with a VDJ recombination model fitted to out-of-frame rearrangements, and checked the results against IGoR. A later analysis scored TCR-TCR, TCR-HLA and TCR-CMV co-occurrence with hypergeometric tests, applying a repertoire-size bias correction to TCR pairs. A later analysis estimated false discovery rates by permuting HLA or CMV assignments 20 times. A later analysis grouped co-occurring TCRs with DBSCAN, adding TCRdist sequence similarity when clustering within HLA-allele-positive subsets. Repertoires with fewer than 30,000 or more than 120,000 public chains, plus five repertoires with anomalous nucleotide sharing, were excluded from co-occurrence clustering. What TCRdb holds here is the immuneACCESS table cut down to in-frame rearrangements. Part of the clones is not present; checked against another copy, under half of the missing clones reflect an unresolved V gene, and the others are unexplained. V, J and clone size were drawn from that table, and D and trimming were deduced from the DNA. For this sample the table gives 150,000 or so clones, of which 70% to 80% were detected only once. Of the sample, under 1.5% falls within the top ten clones.

The sample comprised PBMCs. The receptor was derived from a man aged 30 to 39 in good health and CMV-seronegative. The rearrangement joined TRBV28 to TRBJ2-5; the D gene lacks a confident call. The CDR3 region: CASSSQRVYHETQYF. The DNA is TGTGCCAGCAGTTCCCAAAGAGTCTACCATGAGACCCAGTACTTC.